This T cell receptor beta chain was sequenced in a study of cytomegalovirus exposure and HLA in healthy donors. Study conclusions and caveats: Later analysis demonstrated an association between a missense DCLRE1C variant and TCR beta V- and J-gene trimming.

CDR1 is MNHEY, CDR2 SMNVEV, per germline (reference sequence). The CDR3 consists of 15 residues. Trimming took 6 bases from V and 5 from J, leaving 17 bases between them. A remark on this clone: Antigen unknown.

PCR involved 60 Vbeta and 13 Jbeta primers. Sequencing was performed with immunoSEQ multiplex PCR; in TCRdb, only in-frame clones are kept and a portion is missing. This table holds approximately 91,000 clones, 64% found once. The chain combines TRBV27 with TRBJ2-1; D is ambiguous. This sequence originates from a human donor in good health. Sequencing was carried out using PBMCs. The CDR3 region has the DNA TGTGCCAGCAGGCTTAGGCTGGGCGCGAACAATGAGCAGTTCTTC. Amino acids: CASRLRLGANNEQFF.